Listed below are T cell receptor beta chains from one sample, sequenced in a study of blood T cell repertoires in COVID-19. Clones were sequenced by immunoSEQ multiplex PCR, and TCRdb holds only the in-frame ones, with some missing. The sample carries about 250,000 clones, 65% to 85% recorded once. The source material was peripheral blood. Every receptor here comes from a person aged 65 to 79 with COVID-19, enrolled during active disease. The CDR3 runs from the conserved cysteine through the conserved F or W. D genes are given only for firm matches. The listing skips clone size in some rows; elsewhere it reads once, few, many or a size class.

D gene: TRBD2; clone size: -; V gene: TRBV2; J gene: TRBJ2-6; CDR3 DNA: TGTGCCAGCAGTGGTGAAGCGGGAGCCCCTGGGGCCAACGTCCTGACTTTC; CDR3 protein: CASSGEAGAPGANVLTF
D gene: TRBD1; clone size: -; V gene: TRBV19; J gene: TRBJ1-5; CDR3 DNA: TGTGCCAGTAGAGACCAGGGGGCCCAGCATTTT; CDR3 protein: CASRDQGAQHF
D gene: -; clone size: few; V gene: TRBV19; J gene: TRBJ2-7; CDR3 DNA: TGTGCCAGTAGTATAGATCAAGCCTCCTACGAGCAGTACTTC; CDR3 protein: CASSIDQASYEQYF
D gene: -; clone size: once; V gene: TRBV28; J gene: TRBJ2-4; CDR3 DNA: TGTGCCAGCAGCCCCCGGGAAAACATTCAGTACTTC; CDR3 protein: CASSPRENIQYF
D gene: -; clone size: -; V gene: TRBV28; J gene: TRBJ2-4; CDR3 DNA: TGTGCCAGCAGCTTGGCAGACAGCAAAAACATTCAGTACTTC; CDR3 protein: CASSLADSKNIQYF
D gene: -; clone size: -; V gene: TRBV5-1; J gene: TRBJ2-5; CDR3 DNA: TGCGCCAGCAGCTTGTTACGAGGGGGATCCCAAGAGACCCAGTACTTC; CDR3 protein: CASSLLRGGSQETQYF
D gene: -; clone size: -; V gene: TRBV28; J gene: TRBJ2-5; CDR3 DNA: TGTGCCAGCAATCGCGAGGGGGTCATGGAGACCCAGTACTTC; CDR3 protein: CASNREGVMETQYF
D gene: -; clone size: -; V gene: TRBV5-4; J gene: TRBJ2-7; CDR3 DNA: TGTGCCAGCAGCGATCGCGGCTACGAGCAGTACTTC; CDR3 protein: CASSDRGYEQYF
D gene: -; clone size: -; V gene: TRBV11-2; J gene: TRBJ1-6; CDR3 DNA: TGTGCCAGCAGCTTAGATCTGGACGGGGGAGCCCTCCACTTT; CDR3 protein: CASSLDLDGGALHF
D gene: TRBD1; clone size: -; V gene: TRBV27; J gene: TRBJ2-4; CDR3 DNA: TGTGCCAGCAGTTTCGGACAGGGGGGAAACATTCAGTACTTC; CDR3 protein: CASSFGQGGNIQYF
D gene: -; clone size: -; V gene: TRBV12-3/TRBV12-4; J gene: TRBJ2-1; CDR3 DNA: TGTGCCACCAGCCTTAATATCGGTGAGCAGTTCTTC; CDR3 protein: CATSLNIGEQFF
D gene: -; clone size: -; V gene: TRBV11-1; J gene: TRBJ2-1; CDR3 DNA: TGTGCCAGCAGCTTAGCTCAGGGCTCCTACAATGAGCAGTTCTTC; CDR3 protein: CASSLAQGSYNEQFF
D gene: -; clone size: -; V gene: TRBV24-1; J gene: TRBJ2-7; CDR3 DNA: TGTGCCACCAGTGCGGCGGAGTTCCCAAACGAGCAGTACTTC; CDR3 protein: CATSAAEFPNEQYF
D gene: -; clone size: -; V gene: TRBV2; J gene: TRBJ1-4; CDR3 DNA: TGTGCCAGCAATGGAGGGAGGAATGAAAAACTGTTTTTT; CDR3 protein: CASNGGRNEKLFF
D gene: TRBD2; clone size: few; V gene: TRBV25-1; J gene: TRBJ2-1; CDR3 DNA: TGTGCCAGCAGTGAAGCTAGCGGAGGTTACCAGCAGTTCTTC; CDR3 protein: CASSEASGGYQQFF
D gene: -; clone size: -; V gene: TRBV10-3; J gene: TRBJ1-6; CDR3 DNA: TGTGCCATCAGTACAGGTATTAATTCACCCCTCCACTTT; CDR3 protein: CAISTGINSPLHF
D gene: TRBD1; clone size: -; V gene: TRBV7-3; J gene: TRBJ2-5; CDR3 DNA: TGTGCCAGCAGCTTAGGGGACAGGGGAGTTCGGGAGACCCAGTACTTC; CDR3 protein: CASSLGDRGVRETQYF
D gene: -; clone size: few; V gene: TRBV19; J gene: TRBJ2-7; CDR3 DNA: TGTGCCAGTAGCGTCACCGCAGGCAGTCGTTACGAGCAGTACTTC; CDR3 protein: CASSVTAGSRYEQYF
D gene: -; clone size: -; V gene: TRBV14; J gene: TRBJ1-6; CDR3 DNA: TGTGCCAGCAGCCAAGGCGAAGGGGTGACCCTCCACTTT; CDR3 protein: CASSQGEGVTLHF
D gene: -; clone size: -; V gene: TRBV10-3; J gene: TRBJ2-7; CDR3 DNA: TGTGCCATCAGTGAGGGGGGGAGCTCCTACGAGCAGTACTTC; CDR3 protein: CAISEGGSSYEQYF
D gene: -; clone size: -; V gene: TRBV29-1; J gene: TRBJ2-7; CDR3 DNA: TGCAGCGTTGGAGTAACAGGGTTGGGTGTGTCGAGCTACGAGCAGTACTTC; CDR3 protein: CSVGVTGLGVSSYEQYF
D gene: TRBD1; clone size: -; V gene: TRBV3-1/TRBV3-2; J gene: TRBJ1-2; CDR3 DNA: TGTGCCAGCAGCCGTACCGACAGGGACCCCGGCTACACCTTC; CDR3 protein: CASSRTDRDPGYTF
D gene: TRBD2; clone size: -; V gene: TRBV5-1; J gene: TRBJ2-7; CDR3 DNA: TGCGCCAGCAGGGTATTAGCGGGGGACCGGCAGTACTTC; CDR3 protein: CASRVLAGDRQYF
D gene: -; clone size: -; V gene: TRBV4-3; J gene: TRBJ2-7; CDR3 DNA: TGCGCCAGCAGCAACGCTATTTATGATTACGAGCAGTACTTC; CDR3 protein: CASSNAIYDYEQYF
D gene: -; clone size: -; V gene: TRBV19; J gene: TRBJ1-1; CDR3 DNA: TGTGCCAGTAGACCCAGGGAGGTGAACACTGAAGCTTTCTTT; CDR3 protein: CASRPREVNTEAFF
D gene: TRBD2; clone size: -; V gene: TRBV29-1; J gene: TRBJ2-7; CDR3 DNA: TGCAGCGTTGAAGGTGGACTAGCGGGAGCTTACGAGCAGTACTTC; CDR3 protein: CSVEGGLAGAYEQYF
D gene: TRBD1; clone size: once; V gene: TRBV4-3; J gene: TRBJ2-6; CDR3 DNA: TGCGCCAGCAGCCCCCGGGGACAGGGGGTTGGGGCCAACGTCCTGACTTTC; CDR3 protein: CASSPRGQGVGANVLTF
D gene: -; clone size: few; V gene: TRBV12-3/TRBV12-4; J gene: TRBJ2-7; CDR3 DNA: TGTGCCAGCAGGGGCCGGGAGCAGTACTTC; CDR3 protein: CASRGREQYF
D gene: TRBD2; clone size: -; V gene: TRBV24-1; J gene: TRBJ2-1; CDR3 DNA: TGTGCCACCAGTGATTCCGGACTAGCGGGGTGGTCGTACAATGAGCAGTTCTTC; CDR3 protein: CATSDSGLAGWSYNEQFF
D gene: -; clone size: -; V gene: TRBV9; J gene: TRBJ1-1; CDR3 DNA: TGTGCCAGCAGCCCGCCTAAGTGGGGGACTGCCGTCCCTGAAGCTTTCTTT; CDR3 protein: CASSPPKWGTAVPEAFF
D gene: -; clone size: -; V gene: TRBV11-2; J gene: TRBJ1-2; CDR3 DNA: TGTGCCAGCAGCGATAGGGGCCCCCGGCAGGGGCAAAGTGGCTACACCTTC; CDR3 protein: CASSDRGPRQGQSGYTF
D gene: -; clone size: -; V gene: TRBV28; J gene: TRBJ2-3; CDR3 DNA: TGTGCCAGCAAAGAGGGACTGGGGGTTGGTACGCAGTATTTT; CDR3 protein: CASKEGLGVGTQYF
D gene: -; clone size: -; V gene: TRBV4-3; J gene: TRBJ1-6; CDR3 DNA: TGCGCCAGCAGGATGAAGGGTAACCGGGGGTCACCCCTCCACTTT; CDR3 protein: CASRMKGNRGSPLHF
D gene: TRBD1; clone size: -; V gene: TRBV28; J gene: TRBJ1-1; CDR3 DNA: TGTGCCAGCAGTTTCCAGGGGGTAAACACTGAAGCTTTCTTT; CDR3 protein: CASSFQGVNTEAFF
D gene: TRBD1; clone size: -; V gene: TRBV9; J gene: TRBJ2-1; CDR3 DNA: TGTGCCAGCAGCATTCGACCGGGACAGGGGAGCGATGAGCAGTTCTTC; CDR3 protein: CASSIRPGQGSDEQFF
D gene: -; clone size: -; V gene: TRBV10-3; J gene: TRBJ2-5; CDR3 DNA: TGTGCCATCAGTGTCGGCGCGGGGGAGACCCAGTACTTC; CDR3 protein: CAISVGAGETQYF
D gene: TRBD1; clone size: -; V gene: TRBV18; J gene: TRBJ1-1; CDR3 DNA: TGTGCCAGCTCACCGGGACAGTCCAACACTGAAGCTTTCTTT; CDR3 protein: CASSPGQSNTEAFF
D gene: TRBD1; clone size: -; V gene: TRBV28; J gene: TRBJ1-4; CDR3 DNA: TGTGCCAGCAGTTCATCGGGACAGGGCCGAAATGAAAAACTGTTTTTT; CDR3 protein: CASSSSGQGRNEKLFF
D gene: TRBD1; clone size: -; V gene: TRBV29-1; J gene: TRBJ1-2; CDR3 DNA: TGCAGCGGGGGGGACAGGGGATCATATGGCTACACCTTC; CDR3 protein: CSGGDRGSYGYTF
D gene: TRBD2; clone size: -; V gene: TRBV6-5; J gene: TRBJ2-7; CDR3 DNA: TGTGCCACCCAGGCGGGGGTAGGGGCTAGGGAGCAGTACTTC; CDR3 protein: CATQAGVGAREQYF
D gene: -; clone size: -; V gene: TRBV5-4; J gene: TRBJ1-3; CDR3 DNA: TGTGCCAGCAGCTCGACGACGGGACTCCTCTCTGGAAACACCATATATTTT; CDR3 protein: CASSSTTGLLSGNTIYF
D gene: TRBD1; clone size: -; V gene: TRBV28; J gene: TRBJ2-5; CDR3 DNA: TGTGCCAGCAGTTTAATCATCGGGACAGTAGAAGAGACCCAGTACTTC; CDR3 protein: CASSLIIGTVEETQYF
D gene: TRBD1; clone size: -; V gene: TRBV11-2; J gene: TRBJ1-6; CDR3 DNA: TGTGCCAGCAGGAAAACAGGGGCCCCTAATAATTCACCCCTCCACTTT; CDR3 protein: CASRKTGAPNNSPLHF
D gene: -; clone size: once; V gene: TRBV13; J gene: TRBJ2-1; CDR3 DNA: TGTGCCAGCAGCTTAGAAGGGATTGGCGGGGCAAACAATGAGCAGTTCTTC; CDR3 protein: CASSLEGIGGANNEQFF
D gene: -; clone size: -; V gene: TRBV6-1; J gene: TRBJ1-6; CDR3 DNA: TGTGCCAGCAGTGAAGCGCCCGGGAAAAGTTATTCACCCCTCCACTTT; CDR3 protein: CASSEAPGKSYSPLHF
D gene: TRBD1; clone size: -; V gene: TRBV7-9; J gene: TRBJ1-1; CDR3 DNA: TGTGCCAGCAGCTTAGGGTCCAACAGGGGATGGACTGAAGCTTTCTTT; CDR3 protein: CASSLGSNRGWTEAFF
D gene: -; clone size: -; V gene: TRBV6-5; J gene: TRBJ2-1; CDR3 DNA: TGTGCCAGCAGTTACTCGAGGCACAATGAGCAGTTCTTC; CDR3 protein: CASSYSRHNEQFF
D gene: -; clone size: -; V gene: TRBV21-1; J gene: TRBJ2-3; CDR3 DNA: TGTGCCAGCAGCAAAGAACCCCAAGCGGGGGTAATGTTCGGAGATACGCAGTATTTT; CDR3 protein: CASSKEPQAGVMFGDTQYF
D gene: -; clone size: -; V gene: TRBV7-9; J gene: TRBJ2-5; CDR3 DNA: TGTGCCAGCGGCTCTAGCACGGGGATCGAGACCCAGTACTTC; CDR3 protein: CASGSSTGIETQYF
D gene: -; clone size: -; V gene: TRBV28; J gene: TRBJ2-7; CDR3 DNA: TGTGCCAGCAGCATCCCTAGTAACAACGAGCAGTACTTC; CDR3 protein: CASSIPSNNEQYF
D gene: TRBD1; clone size: -; V gene: TRBV6-6; J gene: TRBJ1-2; CDR3 DNA: TGTGCCAGCAGCAGACAGGGGGCGGATGGCTACACCTTC; CDR3 protein: CASSRQGADGYTF
D gene: -; clone size: few; V gene: TRBV9; J gene: TRBJ1-3; CDR3 DNA: TGTGCCAGCAGCTACCAGGGTTTTGGAAACACCATATATTTT; CDR3 protein: CASSYQGFGNTIYF
D gene: TRBD2; clone size: -; V gene: TRBV11-2; J gene: TRBJ2-5; CDR3 DNA: TGTGCCAGCAGCTTAGGGTTGCGGGGGCAAGAGACCCAGTACTTC; CDR3 protein: CASSLGLRGQETQYF
D gene: -; clone size: -; V gene: TRBV3-1/TRBV3-2; J gene: TRBJ1-1; CDR3 DNA: TGTGCCAGCAGCCCCTTCAGGGGAACTGAAGCTTTCTTT; CDR3 protein: CASSPFRGTEAFF
D gene: -; clone size: -; V gene: TRBV6-1; J gene: TRBJ1-6; CDR3 DNA: TGTGCCAGCAGTGAAGCTAATAACAGGGTCTGGAGAGATTCACCCCTCCACTTT; CDR3 protein: CASSEANNRVWRDSPLHF
D gene: -; clone size: -; V gene: TRBV10-3; J gene: TRBJ1-5; CDR3 DNA: TGTGCCATCAGTGAAGTTAGCGATCAGCCCCAGCATTTT; CDR3 protein: CAISEVSDQPQHF
D gene: TRBD1; clone size: -; V gene: TRBV5-6; J gene: TRBJ1-5; CDR3 DNA: TGTGCCAGCAGCTTCGGAGCAGGGGGCTTTAATCCGCCCCAGCATTTT; CDR3 protein: CASSFGAGGFNPPQHF
D gene: -; clone size: -; V gene: TRBV5-6; J gene: TRBJ2-5; CDR3 DNA: TGTGCCAGCAGTTCGCGACTAGATTGGGCGGAGACCCAGTACTTC; CDR3 protein: CASSSRLDWAETQYF
D gene: -; clone size: -; V gene: TRBV21-1; J gene: TRBJ2-1; CDR3 DNA: TGTGCCAGCAGGGATGGACAGGGCTCCTACAATGAGCAGTTCTTC; CDR3 protein: CASRDGQGSYNEQFF
D gene: TRBD1; clone size: -; V gene: TRBV2; J gene: TRBJ2-1; CDR3 DNA: TGTGCCAGCAGCGCGGGGACAGGGTCGTGGCTTTTCTTC; CDR3 protein: CASSAGTGSWLFF